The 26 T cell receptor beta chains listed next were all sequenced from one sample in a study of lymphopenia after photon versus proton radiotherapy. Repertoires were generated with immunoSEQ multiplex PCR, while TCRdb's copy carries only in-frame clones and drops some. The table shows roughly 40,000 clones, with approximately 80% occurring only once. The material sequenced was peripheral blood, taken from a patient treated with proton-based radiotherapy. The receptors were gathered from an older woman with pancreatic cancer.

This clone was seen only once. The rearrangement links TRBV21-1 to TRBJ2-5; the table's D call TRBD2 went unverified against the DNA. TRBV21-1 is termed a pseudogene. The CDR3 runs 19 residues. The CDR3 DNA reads TGTGCCAGCAGCAAATGCCAACCGGGCCTCATCTTTACGGGGGAGACCCAGTACTTC. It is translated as CASSKCQPGLIFTGETQYF.

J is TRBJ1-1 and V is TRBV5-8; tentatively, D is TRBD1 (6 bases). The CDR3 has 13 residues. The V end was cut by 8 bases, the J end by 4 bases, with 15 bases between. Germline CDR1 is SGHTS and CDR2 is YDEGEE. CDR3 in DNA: TGTGCCAGGCCGCAAGACAGGTCCACTGAAGCTTTCTTT. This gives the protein CARPQDRSTEAFF. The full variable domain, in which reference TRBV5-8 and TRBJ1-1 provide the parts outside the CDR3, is EAGVTQSPTHLIKTRGQQATLRCSPISGHTSVYWYQQALGLGLQFLLWYDEGEERNRGNFPPRFSGRQFPNYSSELNVNALELEDSALYLCARPQDRSTEAFFGQGTRLTVV.

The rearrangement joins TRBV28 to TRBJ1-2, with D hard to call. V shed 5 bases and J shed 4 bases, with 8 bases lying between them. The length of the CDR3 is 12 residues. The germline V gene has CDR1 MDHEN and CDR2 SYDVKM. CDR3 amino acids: CASSQLLYGYTF. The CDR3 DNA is TGTGCCAGCAGTCAGCTTCTCTATGGCTACACCTTC.

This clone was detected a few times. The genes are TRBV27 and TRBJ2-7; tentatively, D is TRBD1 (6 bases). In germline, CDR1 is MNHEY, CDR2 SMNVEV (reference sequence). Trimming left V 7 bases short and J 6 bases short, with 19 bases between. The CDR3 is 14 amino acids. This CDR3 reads CASTGQGSLGEQYF. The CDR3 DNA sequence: TGTGCCAGCACGGGTCAGGGGAGTTTGGGCGAGCAGTACTTC.

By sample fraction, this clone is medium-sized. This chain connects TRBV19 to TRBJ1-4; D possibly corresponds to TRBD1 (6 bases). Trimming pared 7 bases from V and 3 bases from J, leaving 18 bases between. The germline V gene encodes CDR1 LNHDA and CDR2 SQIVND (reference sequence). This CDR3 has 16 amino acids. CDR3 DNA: TGTGCCAGTACCACACAGGGCAAGACCTCTAATGAAAAACTGTTTTTT. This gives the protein CASTTQGKTSNEKLFF.

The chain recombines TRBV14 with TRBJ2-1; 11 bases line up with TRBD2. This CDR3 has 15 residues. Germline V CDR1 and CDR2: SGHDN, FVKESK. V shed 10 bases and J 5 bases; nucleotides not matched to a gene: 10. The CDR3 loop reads CATSLAGGSNNEQFF. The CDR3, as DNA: TGTGCCACCTCTCTAGCGGGAGGTTCCAACAATGAGCAGTTCTTC. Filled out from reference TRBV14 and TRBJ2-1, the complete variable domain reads EAGVTQFPSHSVIEKGQTVTLRCDPISGHDNLYWYRRVMGKEIKFLLHFVKESKQDESGMPNNRFLAERTGGTYSTLKVQPAELEDSGVYFCATSLAGGSNNEQFFGPGTRLTVL.

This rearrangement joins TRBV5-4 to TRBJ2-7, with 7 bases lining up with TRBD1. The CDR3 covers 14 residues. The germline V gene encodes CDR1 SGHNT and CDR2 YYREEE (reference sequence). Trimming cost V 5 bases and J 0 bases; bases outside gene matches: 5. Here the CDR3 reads CASRSAGGSYEQYF. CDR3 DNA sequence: TGTGCCAGCAGATCGGCAGGGGGCTCCTACGAGCAGTACTTC.

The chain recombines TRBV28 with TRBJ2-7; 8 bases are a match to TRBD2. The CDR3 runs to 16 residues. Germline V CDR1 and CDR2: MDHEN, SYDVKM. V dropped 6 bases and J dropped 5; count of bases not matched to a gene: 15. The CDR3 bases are TGTGCCAGCAGCACTACACAAACGAGCGGGAGTCACGAGCAGTACTTC. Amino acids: CASSTTQTSGSHEQYF.

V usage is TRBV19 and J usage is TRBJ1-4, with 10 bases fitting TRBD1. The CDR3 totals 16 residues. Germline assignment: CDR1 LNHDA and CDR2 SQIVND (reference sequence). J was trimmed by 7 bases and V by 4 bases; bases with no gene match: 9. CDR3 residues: CASSTRRQGAVEKLFF. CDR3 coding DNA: TGTGCCAGTAGTACGCGTCGACAGGGGGCCGTTGAAAAACTGTTTTTT.

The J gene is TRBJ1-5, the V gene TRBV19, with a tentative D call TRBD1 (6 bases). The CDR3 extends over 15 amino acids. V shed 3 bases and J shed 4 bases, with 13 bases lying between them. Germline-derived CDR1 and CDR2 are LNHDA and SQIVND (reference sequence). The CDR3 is CASSIVRGGNQPQHF. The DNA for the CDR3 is TGTGCCAGTAGTATTGTAAGGGGGGGGAATCAGCCCCAGCATTTT. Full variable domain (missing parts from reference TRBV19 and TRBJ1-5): DGGITQSPKYLFRKEGQNVTLSCEQNLNHDAMYWYRQDPGQGLRLIYYSQIVNDFQKGDIAEGYSVSREKKESFPLTVTSAQKNPTAFYLCASSIVRGGNQPQHFGDGTRLSIL.

DNA for the CDR3: TGTGCCACCAGCAGAGATATGAGGGGAAACACCATATATTTT. It codes for CATSRDMRGNTIYF. The chain links TRBV15 to TRBJ1-3; no clear D gene. From germline, CDR1 is LNHNV and CDR2 YYDKDF (reference sequence). The CDR3 runs to 14 residues. V was clipped by 0 bases and J by 4 bases, with 7 bases between them.

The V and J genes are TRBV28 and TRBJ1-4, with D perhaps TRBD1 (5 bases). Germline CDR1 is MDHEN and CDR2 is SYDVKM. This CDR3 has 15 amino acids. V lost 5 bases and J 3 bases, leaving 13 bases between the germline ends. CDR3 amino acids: CASSPPGQANEKLFF. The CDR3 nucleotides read TGTGCCAGCAGTCCACCGGGGCAGGCTAATGAAAAACTGTTTTTT.

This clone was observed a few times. The CDR3 reads CASTLGGTGPTDTQYF. The DNA of the CDR3 is TGCGCCAGCACCCTGGGAGGGACGGGCCCCACAGATACGCAGTATTTT. The chain recombines TRBV5-1 with TRBJ2-3; 7 bases are shared with TRBD2. The length of the CDR3 is 16 residues. After removal of 6 bases from V and 2 bases from J, the junction contained 12 bases not matched to a gene. Germline lookup yields CDR1 SGHRS and CDR2 YFSETQ.

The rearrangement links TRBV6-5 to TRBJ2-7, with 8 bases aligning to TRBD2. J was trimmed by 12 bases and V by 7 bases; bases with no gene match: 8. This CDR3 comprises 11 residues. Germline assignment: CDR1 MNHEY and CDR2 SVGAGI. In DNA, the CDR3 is TGTGCCAGCACGGACGGGACTAGGCCGTACTTC. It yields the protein CASTDGTRPYF.

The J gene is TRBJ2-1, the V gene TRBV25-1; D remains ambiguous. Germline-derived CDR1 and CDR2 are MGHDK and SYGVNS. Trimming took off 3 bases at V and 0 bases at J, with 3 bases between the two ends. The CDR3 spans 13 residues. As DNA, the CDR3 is TGTGCCAGCAGTGACTACTCCTACAATGAGCAGTTCTTC. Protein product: CASSDYSYNEQFF.

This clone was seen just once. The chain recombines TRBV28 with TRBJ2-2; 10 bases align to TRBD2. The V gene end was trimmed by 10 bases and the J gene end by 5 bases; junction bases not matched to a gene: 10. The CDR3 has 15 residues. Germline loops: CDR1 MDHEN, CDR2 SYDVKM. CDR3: CATNPLAGVTGELFF. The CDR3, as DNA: TGTGCCACCAATCCCCTAGCGGGAGTTACCGGGGAGCTGTTTTTT.

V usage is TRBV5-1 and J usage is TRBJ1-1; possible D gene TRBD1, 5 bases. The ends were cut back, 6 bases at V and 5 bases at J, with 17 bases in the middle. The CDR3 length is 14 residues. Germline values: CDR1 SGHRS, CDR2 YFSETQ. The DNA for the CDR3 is TGCGCCAGCACGGGAGTGGAGGGGAGGACTGAAGCTTTCTTT. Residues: CASTGVEGRTEAFF.

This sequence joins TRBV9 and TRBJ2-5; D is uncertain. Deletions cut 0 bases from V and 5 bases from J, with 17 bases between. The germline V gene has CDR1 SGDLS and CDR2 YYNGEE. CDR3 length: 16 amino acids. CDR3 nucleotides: TGTGCCAGCAGCGTAGACGTATGGGAAGGGATGGAGACCCAGTACTTC. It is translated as CASSVDVWEGMETQYF.

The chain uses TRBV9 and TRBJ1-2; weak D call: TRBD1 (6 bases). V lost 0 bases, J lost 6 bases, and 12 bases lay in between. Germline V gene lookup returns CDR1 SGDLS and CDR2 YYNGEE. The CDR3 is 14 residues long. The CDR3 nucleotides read TGTGCCAGCAGCGTAGTAGGGGGGGCACATGGCTACACCTTC. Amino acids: CASSVVGGAHGYTF.

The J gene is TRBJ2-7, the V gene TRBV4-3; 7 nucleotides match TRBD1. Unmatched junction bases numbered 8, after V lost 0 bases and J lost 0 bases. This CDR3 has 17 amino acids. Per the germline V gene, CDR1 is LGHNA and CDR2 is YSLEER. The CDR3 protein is CASSQEPTGVNSYEQYF. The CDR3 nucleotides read TGCGCCAGCAGCCAAGAGCCTACAGGGGTCAACTCCTACGAGCAGTACTTC.

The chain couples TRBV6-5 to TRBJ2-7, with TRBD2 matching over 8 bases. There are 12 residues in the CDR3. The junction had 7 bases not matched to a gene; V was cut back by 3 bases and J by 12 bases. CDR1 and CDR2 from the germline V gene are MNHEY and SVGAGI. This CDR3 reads CASSYTGLEAYF. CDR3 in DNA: TGTGCCAGCAGTTATACGGGACTAGAGGCGTACTTC.

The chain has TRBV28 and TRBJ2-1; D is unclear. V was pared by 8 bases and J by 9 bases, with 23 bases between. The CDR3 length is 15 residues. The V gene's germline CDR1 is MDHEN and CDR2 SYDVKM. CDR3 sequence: CASGLGFPLRAEQFF. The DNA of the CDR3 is TGTGCCAGCGGCCTTGGCTTCCCCCTACGAGCTGAGCAGTTCTTC.

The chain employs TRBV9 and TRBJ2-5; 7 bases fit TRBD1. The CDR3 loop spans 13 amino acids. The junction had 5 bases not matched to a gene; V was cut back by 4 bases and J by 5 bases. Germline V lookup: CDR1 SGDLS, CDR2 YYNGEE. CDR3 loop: CASSPGTAETQYF. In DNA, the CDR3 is TGTGCCAGCAGCCCCGGGACAGCGGAGACCCAGTACTTC.

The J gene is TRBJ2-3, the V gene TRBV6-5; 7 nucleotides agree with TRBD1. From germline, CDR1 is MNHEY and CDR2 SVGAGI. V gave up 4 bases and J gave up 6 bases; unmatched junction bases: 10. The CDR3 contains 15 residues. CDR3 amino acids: CASSSWDSLGDTQYF. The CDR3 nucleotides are TGTGCCAGCAGTTCCTGGGACAGCCTGGGGGATACGCAGTATTTT.

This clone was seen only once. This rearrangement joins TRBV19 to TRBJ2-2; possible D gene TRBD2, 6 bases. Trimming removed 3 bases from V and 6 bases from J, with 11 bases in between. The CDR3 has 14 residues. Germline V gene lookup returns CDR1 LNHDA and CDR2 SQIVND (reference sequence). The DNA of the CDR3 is TGTGCCAGTAGTATCCGGGGGTTGGCCGGGGAGCTGTTTTTT. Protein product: CASSIRGLAGELFF. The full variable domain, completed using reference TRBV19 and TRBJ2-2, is DGGITQSPKYLFRKEGQNVTLSCEQNLNHDAMYWYRQDPGQGLRLIYYSQIVNDFQKGDIAEGYSVSREKKESFPLTVTSAQKNPTAFYLCASSIRGLAGELFFGEGSRLTVL.

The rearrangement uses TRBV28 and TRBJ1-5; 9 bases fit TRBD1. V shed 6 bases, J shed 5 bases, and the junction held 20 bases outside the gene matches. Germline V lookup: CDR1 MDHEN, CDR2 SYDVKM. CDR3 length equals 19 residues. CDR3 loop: CASSHYFNLPTGGDQPQHF. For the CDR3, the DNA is TGTGCCAGCAGCCACTATTTCAACCTTCCCACAGGGGGCGATCAGCCCCAGCATTTT.